These 15 T cell receptor beta chains came from one sample sequenced in a study of T cell repertoires in cytomegalovirus infection. These receptors have no identified antigens. Via MiXCR, TCRdb re-called the reads, giving one row per CDR3 protein. Of some 120,000 distinct CDR3 sequences detected, more than 25% appear once; the ten largest clones hold approximately 59%. The source material was CD8+ T cells from cultured PBMCs, sampled from culture after CMV antigen stimulation. The receptors come from a human donor in good health (CMV status not recorded). Some clones in this sample may be carry-over from other donors' samples.

The rearrangement joins TRBV7-6 to TRBJ2-3; 7 nucleotides match TRBD1. J was trimmed by 0 bases and V by 4 bases; bases with no gene match: 10. This CDR3 contains 17 residues. Germline CDR1 and CDR2: SGHVS and FNYEAQ. The CDR3 loop is CASSSSRSDRSTDTQYF. CDR3 coding DNA: TGTGCCAGCAGCTCGTCGAGGTCGGACAGGAGCACAGATACGCAGTATTTT.

The V call is TRBV28, the J call TRBJ1-5; weak D call: TRBD1 (5 bases). This CDR3 contains 16 residues. The germline CDR1 and CDR2 sequences are MDHEN and SYDVKM. V shed 5 bases and J shed 3 bases, with 17 bases lying between them. CDR3 in DNA: TGTGCCAGCAGTCCGTCGGGACGGATTTACAATCAGCCCCAGCATTTT. Its translation is CASSPSGRIYNQPQHF.

The V and J genes are TRBV10-3 and TRBJ1-5, with TRBD1 as a possible D gene (5 bases). The germline V gene encodes CDR1 ENHRY and CDR2 SYGVKD. V was pared by 4 bases and J by 7 bases, with 14 bases between. The CDR3 spans 14 residues. The CDR3 loop is CAISAVGQGQPQHF. The CDR3 coding sequence is TGTGCCATCAGTGCGGTAGGGCAGGGACAGCCCCAGCATTTT.

As for this clonotype: At one end the junction does not follow the germline gene, possibly because of a read error. The chain has TRBV27 and TRBJ2-3; 11 bases fit TRBD1. Germline assignment: CDR1 MNHEY and CDR2 SMNVEV (reference sequence). There are 14 residues in the CDR3. CDR3 DNA: TGTGCCAGCAGTTGGACAGGGGGCGCAGATACGGAGTATTTT. Amino acids: CASSWTGGADTEYF.

This clonotype has ten or more counts. The CDR3, as DNA: TGTGCCAGCAGCTCTAGCGTTTTGATAGATGAGCAGTTCTTC. Translation: CASSSSVLIDEQFF. The chain links TRBV11-2 to TRBJ2-1; tentatively, D is TRBD2 (6 bases). Trimming removed 4 bases from V and 8 bases from J, with 15 bases in between. CDR3 size: 14 residues. The germline V gene has CDR1 SGHAT and CDR2 FQNNGV.

This clonotype showed up just once. The V and J genes are TRBV5-1 and TRBJ2-7; 8 positions match TRBD1. Trimming cost V 0 bases and J 2 bases; bases outside gene matches: 1. This CDR3 comprises 14 residues. The germline V gene encodes CDR1 SGHRS and CDR2 YFSETQ. The CDR3 nucleotides read TGCGCCAGCAGCTTGGTGGACAGGGCCTACGAGCAGTACTTC. Translated, it gives CASSLVDRAYEQYF.

There are a few counts of this clonotype. Here the CDR3 reads CASKKESAQETQYF. The CDR3 DNA reads as TGCGCCAGCAAGAAGGAGTCCGCACAAGAGACCCAGTACTTC. This chain uses TRBV5-1 with TRBJ2-5; D uncertain. Germline loops: CDR1 SGHRS, CDR2 YFSETQ. The CDR3 totals 14 residues. Between the trimmed V and J ends, which lost 6 bases and 2 bases, there was a span of 14 bases.

The chain carries TRBV7-9 and TRBJ2-7; TRBD2 aligns across 12 bases. CDR3 length: 18 amino acids. J was trimmed by 2 bases and V by 5 bases; bases with no gene match: 13. Germline V lookup: CDR1 SEHNR, CDR2 FQNEAQ (reference sequence). The DNA of the CDR3 is TGTGCCAGCAGCGCCGCTAGCGGGGGGGCGGTTTTTCCCTACGAGCAGTACTTC. Its translation is CASSAASGGAVFPYEQYF.

The V call is TRBV27, the J call TRBJ1-2; 7 nucleotides agree with TRBD1. V shed 4 bases and J 4 bases; nucleotides not matched to a gene: 6. The CDR3 covers 14 residues. The germline V gene encodes CDR1 MNHEY and CDR2 SMNVEV (reference sequence). The CDR3 sequence is CASSSLQGFYGYTF. The CDR3 bases are TGTGCCAGCAGTTCATTACAGGGGTTCTATGGCTACACCTTC.

The chain recombines TRBV19 with TRBJ2-1; maybe TRBD1 (6 bases). This CDR3 is 16 amino acids long. The ends were cut back, 3 bases at V and 0 bases at J, with 12 bases in the middle. Germline V gene data show CDR1 as LNHDA and CDR2 as SQIVND (reference sequence). Here the CDR3 reads CASSISGVSSYNEQFF. The CDR3 region has the DNA TGTGCCAGTAGTATTTCAGGGGTGAGCTCCTACAATGAGCAGTTCTTC. The full variable domain, with the rest looked up from reference TRBV19 and TRBJ2-1, is DGGITQSPKYLFRKEGQNVTLSCEQNLNHDAMYWYRQDPGQGLRLIYYSQIVNDFQKGDIAEGYSVSREKKESFPLTVTSAQKNPTAFYLCASSISGVSSYNEQFFGPGTRLTVL.

The chain uses TRBV7-2 and TRBJ1-1, with D hard to call. Trimming shortened V by 3 bases and J by 2 bases, and 4 bases separated the two germline ends. CDR1 is SGHTA and CDR2 is FQGNSA in the germline V gene. There are 12 residues in the CDR3. CDR3 DNA sequence: TGTGCCAGCAGCTTGTTTAACACTGAAGCTTTCTTT. Amino acid sequence: CASSLFNTEAFF.

The chain is built from TRBV7-9 and TRBJ2-5, with 7 positions matching TRBD2. The CDR3 totals 14 residues. Germline CDR1 is SEHNR and CDR2 is FQNEAQ (reference sequence). V was pared by 2 bases and J by 5 bases, with 5 bases of the junction left unmatched. CDR3 residues: CASSLPSGTETQYF. CDR3 in DNA: TGTGCCAGCAGCTTACCTAGCGGTACGGAGACCCAGTACTTC.

The chain links TRBV7-8 to TRBJ2-2; D gene unclear. The CDR3 has 13 residues. The V and J ends lost 4 bases and 7 bases respectively, with 10 bases between them. Germline V CDR1 and CDR2: SGHVS, FQNEAQ. CDR3 sequence: CASSSKYGGELFF. The CDR3 DNA is TGTGCCAGCAGCTCTAAGTACGGCGGGGAGCTGTTTTTT. The complete variable domain, with remaining parts taken from reference TRBV7-8 and TRBJ2-2, reads GAGVSQSPRYKVAKRGQDVALRCDPISGHVSLFWYQQALGQGPEFLTYFQNEAQLDKSGLPSDRFFAERPEGSVSTLKIQRTQQEDSAVYLCASSSKYGGELFFGEGSRLTVL.

The chain joins TRBV4-3 to TRBJ2-7; 8 positions match TRBD1. CDR1 LGHNA and CDR2 YSLEER come from the germline V gene. The V gene end was trimmed by 4 bases and the J gene end by 0 bases; junction bases not matched to a gene: 5. The CDR3 runs to 15 residues. CDR3 sequence: CASSPGTGVSYEQYF. The CDR3 coding sequence is TGCGCCAGCAGCCCCGGGACAGGCGTCTCCTACGAGCAGTACTTC.

This clonotype was seen more than once but under ten times. This chain links TRBV11-2 with TRBJ2-1; possible D gene TRBD1, 5 bases. The CDR3 spans 16 residues. V was cut by 3 bases and J by 5 bases, with 17 bases left in between. Germline values: CDR1 SGHAT, CDR2 FQNNGV. The CDR3 DNA follows: TGTGCCAGCAGCTTCACAGGAATAACCTTCAACAATGAGCAGTTCTTC. This gives the protein CASSFTGITFNNEQFF.